This T cell receptor beta chain originates from a study of graft-versus-host responses after intestinal transplantation. The CDR3 is made up of 14 amino acids. V shed 1 base and J shed 5 bases, with 12 bases lying between them. The germline V gene has CDR1 SEHNR and CDR2 FQNEAQ (reference sequence). TCRdb's table, derived via immunoSEQ multiplex PCR, lists solely in-frame clones and lacks some. This sample has around 96,000 clones, with 80% to 95% found just once. J is TRBJ2-7 and V is TRBV7-9, with a possible D match to TRBD1 (5 bases). This clonotype originated in a human patient who received an intestinal transplant, so some T cells may come from the graft donor. This specimen was PBMCs, taken 450 to 460 days after intestinal transplant. This chain's CDR3 is CASSLGTGTHEQYF. The CDR3 DNA reads as TGTGCCAGCAGCTTAGGAACAGGTACGCACGAGCAGTACTTC.